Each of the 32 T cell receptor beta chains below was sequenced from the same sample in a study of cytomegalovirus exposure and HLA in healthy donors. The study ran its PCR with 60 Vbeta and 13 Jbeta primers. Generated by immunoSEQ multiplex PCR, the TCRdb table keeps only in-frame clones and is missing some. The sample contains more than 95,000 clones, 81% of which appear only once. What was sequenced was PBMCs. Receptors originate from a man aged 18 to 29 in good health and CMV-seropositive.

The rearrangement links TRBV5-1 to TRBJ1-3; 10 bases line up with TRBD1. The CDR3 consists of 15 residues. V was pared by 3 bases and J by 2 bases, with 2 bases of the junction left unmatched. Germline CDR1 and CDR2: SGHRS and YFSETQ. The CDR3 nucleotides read TGCGCCAGCAGCTCCGACAGGGGGCCTGGAAACACCATATATTTT. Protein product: CASSSDRGPGNTIYF.

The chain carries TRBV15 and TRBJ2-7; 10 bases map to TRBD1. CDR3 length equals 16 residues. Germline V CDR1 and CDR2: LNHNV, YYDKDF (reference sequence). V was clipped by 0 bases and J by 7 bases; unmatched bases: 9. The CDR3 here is CATSRDRGTGVYEQYF. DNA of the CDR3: TGTGCCACCAGCAGAGACCGCGGGACAGGGGTATATGAGCAGTACTTC.

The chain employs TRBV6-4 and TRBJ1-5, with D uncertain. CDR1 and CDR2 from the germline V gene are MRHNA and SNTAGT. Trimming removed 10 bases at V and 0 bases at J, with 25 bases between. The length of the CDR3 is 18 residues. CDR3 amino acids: CANKPTPRGLNSNQPQHF. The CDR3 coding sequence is TGTGCCAACAAACCCACCCCCCGCGGATTGAATAGCAATCAGCCCCAGCATTTT.

CDR3 loop: CASSLRGGLNTEAFF. The CDR3 region has the DNA TGTGCCAGCAGCTTACGAGGGGGCTTGAACACTGAAGCTTTCTTT. This chain uses TRBV7-2 with TRBJ1-1; 7 bases line up with TRBD1. Trimming cost V 2 bases and J 0 bases; bases outside gene matches: 3. The CDR3 is 15 residues long. Per the germline V gene, CDR1 is SGHTA and CDR2 is FQGNSA.

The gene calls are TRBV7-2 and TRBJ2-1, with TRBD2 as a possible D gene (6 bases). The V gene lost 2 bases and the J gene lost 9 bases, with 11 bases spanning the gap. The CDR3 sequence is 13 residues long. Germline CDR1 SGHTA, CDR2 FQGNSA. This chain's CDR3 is CASSLREDGEQFF. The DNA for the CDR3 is TGTGCCAGCAGCTTAAGGGAGGACGGTGAGCAGTTCTTC.

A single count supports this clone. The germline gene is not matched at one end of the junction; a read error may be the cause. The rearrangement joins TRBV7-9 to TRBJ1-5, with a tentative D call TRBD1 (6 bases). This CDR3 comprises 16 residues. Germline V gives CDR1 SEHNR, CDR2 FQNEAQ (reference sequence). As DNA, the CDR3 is TGTTCCAGCAGCTTAGTGACGGGGGGCACAAATCAGCCCCAGCATTTT. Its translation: CSSSLVTGGTNQPQHF.

CDR3 sequence (DNA): TGTGCCAGCAGTGAAGAGGGACTAGCGGGGGGTTTAACAGATACGCAGTATTTT. This codes for CASSEEGLAGGLTDTQYF. V gene TRBV2 combines with J gene TRBJ2-3, with 15 bases fitting TRBD2. Looked up from germline, CDR1 is SNHLY and CDR2 is FYNNEI. The CDR3 spans 18 residues. J was trimmed by 3 bases and V by 1 base; bases with no gene match: 5.

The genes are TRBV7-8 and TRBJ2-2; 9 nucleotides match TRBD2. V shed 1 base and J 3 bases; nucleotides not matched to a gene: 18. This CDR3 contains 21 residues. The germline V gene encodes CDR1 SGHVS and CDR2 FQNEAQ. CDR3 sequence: CASSLEVAGGVWVSDTGELFF. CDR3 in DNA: TGTGCCAGCAGCTTAGAGGTTGCGGGAGGGGTTTGGGTTTCGGACACCGGGGAGCTGTTTTTT.

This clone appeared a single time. CDR3 sequence: CASSPTPSGANVLTF. CDR3 coding DNA: TGTGCCAGCAGTCCTACTCCTTCAGGGGCCAACGTCCTGACTTTC. The genes are TRBV7-2 and TRBJ2-6; D is ambiguous. Germline loops: CDR1 SGHTA, CDR2 FQGNSA. The CDR3 sequence is 15 residues long. Trimming pared 6 bases from V and 4 bases from J, leaving 13 bases between.

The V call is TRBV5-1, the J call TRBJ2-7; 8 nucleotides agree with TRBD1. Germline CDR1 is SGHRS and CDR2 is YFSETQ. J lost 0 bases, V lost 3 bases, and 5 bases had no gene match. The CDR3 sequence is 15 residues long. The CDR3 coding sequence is TGCGCCAGCAGCTCCGGGACAGGAGTCTCCTACGAGCAGTACTTC. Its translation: CASSSGTGVSYEQYF.

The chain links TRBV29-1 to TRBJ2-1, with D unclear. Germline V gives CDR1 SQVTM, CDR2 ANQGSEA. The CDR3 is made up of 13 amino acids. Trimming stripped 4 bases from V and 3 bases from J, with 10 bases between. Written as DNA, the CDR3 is TGCAGCGTTGTCAGTAATGTCTACAATGAGCAGTTCTTC. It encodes CSVVSNVYNEQFF.

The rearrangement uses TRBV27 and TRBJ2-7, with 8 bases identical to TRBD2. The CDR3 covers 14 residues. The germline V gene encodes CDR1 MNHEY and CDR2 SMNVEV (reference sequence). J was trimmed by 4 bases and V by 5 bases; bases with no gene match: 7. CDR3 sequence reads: CASSEAGGSYEQYF. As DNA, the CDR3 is TGTGCCAGCAGTGAGGCGGGGGGAAGTTACGAGCAGTACTTC.

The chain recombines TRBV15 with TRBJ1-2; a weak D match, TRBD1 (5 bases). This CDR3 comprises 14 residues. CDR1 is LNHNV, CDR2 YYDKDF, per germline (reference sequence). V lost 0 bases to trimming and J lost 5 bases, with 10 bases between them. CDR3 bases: TGTGCCACCAGCAGAGATCAGGGATGGTATGGCTACACCTTC. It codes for CATSRDQGWYGYTF.

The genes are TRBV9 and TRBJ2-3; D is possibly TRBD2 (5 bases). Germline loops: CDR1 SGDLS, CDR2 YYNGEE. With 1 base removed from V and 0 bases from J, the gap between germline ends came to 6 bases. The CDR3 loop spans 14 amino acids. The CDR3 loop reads CASSVSGSTDTQYF. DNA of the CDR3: TGTGCCAGCAGCGTATCGGGGAGCACAGATACGCAGTATTTT.

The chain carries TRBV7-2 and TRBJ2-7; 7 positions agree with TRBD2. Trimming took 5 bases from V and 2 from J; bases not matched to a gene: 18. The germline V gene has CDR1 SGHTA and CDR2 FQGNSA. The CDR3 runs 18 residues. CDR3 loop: CASSPTPLLGGITYEQYF. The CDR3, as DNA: TGTGCCAGCAGCCCGACACCACTCCTCGGGGGGATCACCTACGAGCAGTACTTC.

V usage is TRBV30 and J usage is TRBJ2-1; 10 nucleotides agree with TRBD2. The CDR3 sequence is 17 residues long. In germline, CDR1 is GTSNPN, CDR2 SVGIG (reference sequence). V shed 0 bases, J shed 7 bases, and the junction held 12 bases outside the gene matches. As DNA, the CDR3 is TGTGCCTGGAGTGTACCTAGCGGGAGAAGGGGTGGGAATGAGCAGTTCTTC. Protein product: CAWSVPSGRRGGNEQFF.

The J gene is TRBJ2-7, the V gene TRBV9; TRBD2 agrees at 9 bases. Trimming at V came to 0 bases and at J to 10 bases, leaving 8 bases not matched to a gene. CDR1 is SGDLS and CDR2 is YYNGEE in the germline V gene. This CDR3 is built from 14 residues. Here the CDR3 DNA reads TGTGCCAGCAGCGTAGTGGCTAGCGGGGACCTTCAGTACTTC. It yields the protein CASSVVASGDLQYF.

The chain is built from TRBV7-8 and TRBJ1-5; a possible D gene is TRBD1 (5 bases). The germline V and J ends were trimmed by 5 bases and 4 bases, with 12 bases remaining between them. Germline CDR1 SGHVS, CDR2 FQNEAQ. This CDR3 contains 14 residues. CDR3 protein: CASSQGSGNQPQHF. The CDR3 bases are TGTGCCAGCAGCCAGGGATCAGGGAATCAGCCCCAGCATTTT.

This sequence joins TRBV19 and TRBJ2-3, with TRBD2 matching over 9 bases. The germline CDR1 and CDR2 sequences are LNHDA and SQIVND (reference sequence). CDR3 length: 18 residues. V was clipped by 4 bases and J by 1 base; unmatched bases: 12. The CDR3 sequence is CASSKLSGRLAGTDTQYF. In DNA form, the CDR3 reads TGTGCCAGTAGTAAGCTTAGCGGGAGACTAGCGGGCACAGATACGCAGTATTTT.

The CDR3 spells CASRRPGLTNYGYTF. In DNA form, the CDR3 reads TGTGCCAGCAGACGTCCAGGTTTGACTAACTATGGCTACACCTTC. The chain carries TRBV11-2 and TRBJ1-2; unclear D gene. CDR1 SGHAT and CDR2 FQNNGV come from the germline V gene. This CDR3 has 15 residues. V lost 6 bases and J lost 0, with 14 bases in between.

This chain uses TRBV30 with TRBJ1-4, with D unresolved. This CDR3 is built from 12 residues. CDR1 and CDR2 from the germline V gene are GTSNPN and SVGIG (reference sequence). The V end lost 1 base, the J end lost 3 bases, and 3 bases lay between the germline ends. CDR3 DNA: TGTGCCTGGAGTGCCTCTAATGAAAAACTGTTTTTT. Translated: CAWSASNEKLFF.

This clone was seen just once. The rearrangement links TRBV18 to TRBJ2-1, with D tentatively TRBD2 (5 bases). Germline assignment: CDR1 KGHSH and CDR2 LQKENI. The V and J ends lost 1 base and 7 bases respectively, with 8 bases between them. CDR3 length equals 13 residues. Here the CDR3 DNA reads TGTGCCAGCTCACCACAGGGCGGGAATGAGCAGTTCTTC. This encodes CASSPQGGNEQFF.

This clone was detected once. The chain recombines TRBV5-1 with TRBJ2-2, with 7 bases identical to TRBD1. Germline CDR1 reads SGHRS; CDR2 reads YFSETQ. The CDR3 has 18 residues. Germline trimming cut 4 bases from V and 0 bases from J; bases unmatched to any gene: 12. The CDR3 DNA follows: TGCGCCAGCAGCCTAAGGACAGGCTCTTTCGCGAACACCGGGGAGCTGTTTTTT. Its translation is CASSLRTGSFANTGELFF.

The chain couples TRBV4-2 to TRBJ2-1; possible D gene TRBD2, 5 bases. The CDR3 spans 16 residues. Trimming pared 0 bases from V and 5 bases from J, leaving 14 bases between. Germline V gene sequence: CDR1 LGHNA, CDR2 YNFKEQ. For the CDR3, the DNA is TGTGCCAGCAGCCAAGATTTAGTCCACGGGAACAATGAGCAGTTCTTC. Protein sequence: CASSQDLVHGNNEQFF.

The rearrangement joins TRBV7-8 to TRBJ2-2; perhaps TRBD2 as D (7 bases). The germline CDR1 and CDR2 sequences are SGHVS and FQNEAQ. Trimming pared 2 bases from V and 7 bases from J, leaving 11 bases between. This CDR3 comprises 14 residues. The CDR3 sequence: CASSLRGASGELFF. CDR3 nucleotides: TGTGCCAGCAGCTTACGGGGGGCCAGCGGGGAGCTGTTTTTT.

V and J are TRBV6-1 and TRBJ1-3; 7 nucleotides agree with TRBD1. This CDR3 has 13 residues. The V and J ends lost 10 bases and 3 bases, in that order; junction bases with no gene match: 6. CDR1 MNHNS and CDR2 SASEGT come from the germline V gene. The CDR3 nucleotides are TGTGCCACCCAGGGGGATTATGGAAACACCATATATTTT. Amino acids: CATQGDYGNTIYF.

CDR3 residues: CASSLTSPGLAGGADTQYF. As DNA, the CDR3 is TGTGCCAGCAGCTTAACTTCGCCGGGACTAGCGGGAGGCGCAGATACGCAGTATTTT. This chain links TRBV7-2 with TRBJ2-3; 15 nucleotides agree with TRBD2. This CDR3 contains 19 residues. Germline V lookup: CDR1 SGHTA, CDR2 FQGNSA. V gave up 2 bases and J gave up 4 bases; unmatched junction bases: 10.

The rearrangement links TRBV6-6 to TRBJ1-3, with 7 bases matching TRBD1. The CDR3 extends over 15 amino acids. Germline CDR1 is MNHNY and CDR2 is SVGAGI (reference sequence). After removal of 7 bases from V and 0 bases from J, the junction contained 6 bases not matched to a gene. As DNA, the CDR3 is TGTGCCAGCACTTTAGGGGGCGTCTCTGGAAACACCATATATTTT. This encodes CASTLGGVSGNTIYF.

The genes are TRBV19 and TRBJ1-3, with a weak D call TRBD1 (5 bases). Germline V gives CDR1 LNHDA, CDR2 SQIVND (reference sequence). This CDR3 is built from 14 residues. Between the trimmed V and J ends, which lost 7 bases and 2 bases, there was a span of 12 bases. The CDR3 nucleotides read TGTGCCAGTATCATGCAGGGCGCTGGAAACACCATATATTTT. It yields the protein CASIMQGAGNTIYF.

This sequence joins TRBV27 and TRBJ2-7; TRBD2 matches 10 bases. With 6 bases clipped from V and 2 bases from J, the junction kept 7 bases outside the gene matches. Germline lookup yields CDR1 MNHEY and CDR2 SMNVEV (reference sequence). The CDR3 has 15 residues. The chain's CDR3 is CASSLAGDYTYEQYF. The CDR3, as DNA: TGTGCCAGCAGCCTAGCGGGGGACTACACCTACGAGCAGTACTTC.

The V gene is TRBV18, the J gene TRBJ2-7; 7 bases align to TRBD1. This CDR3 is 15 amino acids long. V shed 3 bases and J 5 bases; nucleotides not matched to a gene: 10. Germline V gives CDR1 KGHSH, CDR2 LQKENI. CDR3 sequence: CASSPVRQGNDEQYF. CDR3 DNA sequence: TGTGCCAGCTCACCTGTAAGACAGGGTAACGACGAGCAGTACTTC.

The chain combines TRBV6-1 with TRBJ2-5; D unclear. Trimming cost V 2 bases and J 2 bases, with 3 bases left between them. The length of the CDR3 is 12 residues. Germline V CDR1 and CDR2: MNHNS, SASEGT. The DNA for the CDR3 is TGTGCCAGCAGTGAACTACAAGAGACCCAGTACTTC. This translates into CASSELQETQYF.